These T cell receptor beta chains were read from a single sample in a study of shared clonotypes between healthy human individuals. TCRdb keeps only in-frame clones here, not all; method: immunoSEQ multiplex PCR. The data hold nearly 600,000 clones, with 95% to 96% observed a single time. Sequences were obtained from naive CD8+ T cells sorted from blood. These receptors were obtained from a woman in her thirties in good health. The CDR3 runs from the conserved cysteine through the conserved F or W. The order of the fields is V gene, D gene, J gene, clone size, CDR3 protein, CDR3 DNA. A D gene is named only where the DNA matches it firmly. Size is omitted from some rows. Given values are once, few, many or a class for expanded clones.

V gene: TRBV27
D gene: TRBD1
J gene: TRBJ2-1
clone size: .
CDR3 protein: CASSLRTGWDNEQFF
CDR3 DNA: TGTGCCAGCAGTCTAAGGACAGGGTGGGACAATGAGCAGTTCTTC

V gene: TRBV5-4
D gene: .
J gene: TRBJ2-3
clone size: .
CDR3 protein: CASSLVSTDTQYF
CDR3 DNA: TGTGCCAGCAGCTTGGTCAGCACAGATACGCAGTATTTT

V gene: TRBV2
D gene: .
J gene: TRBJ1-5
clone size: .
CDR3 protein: CASSVMGSAARDNQPQHF
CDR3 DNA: TGTGCCAGCAGTGTGATGGGGTCGGCGGCAAGGGACAATCAGCCCCAGCATTTT

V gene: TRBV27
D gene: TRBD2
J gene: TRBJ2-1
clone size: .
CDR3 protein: CASSDPGGGSYNEQFF
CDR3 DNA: TGTGCCAGCTCCGACCCTGGGGGGGGCTCCTACAATGAGCAGTTCTTC

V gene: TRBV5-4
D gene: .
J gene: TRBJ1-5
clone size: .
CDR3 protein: CASSLRRVSINQPQHF
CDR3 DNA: TGTGCCAGCAGCTTGAGGAGGGTTTCAATTAATCAGCCCCAGCATTTT

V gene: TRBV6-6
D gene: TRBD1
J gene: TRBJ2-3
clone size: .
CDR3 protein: CASRALDRGTDTQYF
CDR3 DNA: TGTGCCAGCAGGGCCTTGGACAGGGGGACAGATACGCAGTATTTT

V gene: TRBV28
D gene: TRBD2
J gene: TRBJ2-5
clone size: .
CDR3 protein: CASSFSLAGAVETQYF
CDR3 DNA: TGTGCCAGCAGTTTTAGCCTAGCGGGAGCGGTAGAGACCCAGTACTTC

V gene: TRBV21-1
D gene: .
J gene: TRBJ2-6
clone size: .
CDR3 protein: CASSKDRGGPSGANVLTF
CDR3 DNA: TGTGCCAGCAGCAAAGACAGGGGGGGACCTTCTGGGGCCAACGTCCTGACTTTC

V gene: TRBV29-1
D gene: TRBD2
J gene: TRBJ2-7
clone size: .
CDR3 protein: CSVEGGGGSYEQYF
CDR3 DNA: TGCAGCGTTGAAGGCGGGGGGGGCTCCTACGAGCAGTACTTC

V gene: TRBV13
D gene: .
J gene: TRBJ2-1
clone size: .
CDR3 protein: CASSGSGNEQFF
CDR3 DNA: TGTGCCAGCAGCGGTTCGGGGAATGAGCAGTTCTTC

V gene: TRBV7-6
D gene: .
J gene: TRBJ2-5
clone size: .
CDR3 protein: CASSLGSWETQYF
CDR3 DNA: TGTGCCAGCAGCTTAGGGTCCTGGGAGACCCAGTACTTC

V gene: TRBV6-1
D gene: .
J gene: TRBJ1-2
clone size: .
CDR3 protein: CASSEAPGGTYGYTF
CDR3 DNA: TGTGCCAGCAGTGAAGCGCCTGGGGGAACCTATGGCTACACCTTC

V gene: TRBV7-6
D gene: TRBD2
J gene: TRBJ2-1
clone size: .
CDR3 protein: CASSGRSGGSSYNEQFF
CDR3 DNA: TGTGCCAGCAGCGGCAGGAGCGGGGGGAGCTCCTACAATGAGCAGTTCTTC

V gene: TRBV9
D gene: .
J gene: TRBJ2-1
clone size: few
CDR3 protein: CASSVAWGNYEQFF
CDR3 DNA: TGTGCCAGCAGCGTAGCTTGGGGGAACTATGAGCAGTTCTTC

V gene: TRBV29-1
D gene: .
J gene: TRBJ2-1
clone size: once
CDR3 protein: CSVVRVRSSYNEQFF
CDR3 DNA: TGCAGCGTTGTACGGGTTAGGAGCTCCTACAATGAGCAGTTCTTC

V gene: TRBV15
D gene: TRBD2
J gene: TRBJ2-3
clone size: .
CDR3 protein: CATSRDPPAGVADTQYF
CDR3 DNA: TGTGCCACCAGCAGAGATCCCCCAGCGGGAGTAGCAGATACGCAGTATTTT

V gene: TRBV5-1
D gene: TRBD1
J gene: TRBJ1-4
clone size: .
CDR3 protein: CASSLEGQLEKLFF
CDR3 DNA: TGCGCCAGCAGCTTGGAGGGACAGCTTGAAAAACTGTTTTTT

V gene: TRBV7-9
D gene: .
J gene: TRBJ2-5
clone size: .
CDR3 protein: CASSLARQKETQYF
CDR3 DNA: TGTGCCAGCAGCTTAGCTAGGCAGAAAGAGACCCAGTACTTC

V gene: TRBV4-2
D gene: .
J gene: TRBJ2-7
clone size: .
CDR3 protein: CASSQEFARYEQYF
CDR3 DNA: TGTGCCAGCAGCCAAGAGTTCGCTCGCTACGAGCAGTACTTC

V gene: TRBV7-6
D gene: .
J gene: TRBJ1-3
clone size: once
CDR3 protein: CASSLWGGLNSGNTIYF
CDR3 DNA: TGTGCCAGCAGCTTATGGGGGGGACTGAACTCTGGAAACACCATATATTTT

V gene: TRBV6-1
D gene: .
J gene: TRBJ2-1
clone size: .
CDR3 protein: CASSEGLPTDEQFF
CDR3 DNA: TGTGCCAGCAGTGAAGGTCTACCAACCGATGAGCAGTTCTTC

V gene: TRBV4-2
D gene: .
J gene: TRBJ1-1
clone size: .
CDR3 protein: CASSQEAGQNTEAFF
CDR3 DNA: TGTGCCAGCAGCCAAGAGGCAGGGCAGAACACTGAAGCTTTCTTT

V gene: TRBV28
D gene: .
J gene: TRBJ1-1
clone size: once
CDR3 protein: CASSLWNTEAFF
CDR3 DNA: TGTGCCAGCAGTTTGTGGAACACTGAAGCTTTCTTT

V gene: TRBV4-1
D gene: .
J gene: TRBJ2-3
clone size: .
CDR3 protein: CASSPSQAGSTDTQYF
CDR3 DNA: TGCGCCAGCAGCCCCAGCCAGGCCGGGAGCACAGATACGCAGTATTTT

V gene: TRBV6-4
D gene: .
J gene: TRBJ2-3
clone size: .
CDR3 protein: CASSDGASGVQYF
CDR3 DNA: TGTGCCAGCAGTGATGGGGCATCCGGTGTGCAGTATTTT

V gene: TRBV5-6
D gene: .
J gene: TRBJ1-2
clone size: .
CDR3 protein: CASSLAGTPYGYTF
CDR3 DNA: TGTGCCAGCAGCTTGGCCGGGACCCCCTATGGCTACACCTTC